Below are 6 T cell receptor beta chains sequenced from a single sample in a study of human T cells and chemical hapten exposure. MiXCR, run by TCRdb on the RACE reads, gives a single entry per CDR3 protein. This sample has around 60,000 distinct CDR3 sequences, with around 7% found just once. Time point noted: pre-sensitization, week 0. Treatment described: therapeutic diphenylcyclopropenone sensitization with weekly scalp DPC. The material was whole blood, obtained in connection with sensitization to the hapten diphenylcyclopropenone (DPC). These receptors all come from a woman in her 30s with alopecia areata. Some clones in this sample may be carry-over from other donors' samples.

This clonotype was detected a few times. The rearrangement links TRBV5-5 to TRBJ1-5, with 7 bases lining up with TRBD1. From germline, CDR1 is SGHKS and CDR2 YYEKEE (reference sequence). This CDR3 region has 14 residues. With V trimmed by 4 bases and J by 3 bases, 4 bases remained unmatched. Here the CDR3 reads CASSQDRTNQPQHF. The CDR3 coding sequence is TGTGCCAGCAGCCAGGACAGGACCAATCAGCCCCAGCATTTT.

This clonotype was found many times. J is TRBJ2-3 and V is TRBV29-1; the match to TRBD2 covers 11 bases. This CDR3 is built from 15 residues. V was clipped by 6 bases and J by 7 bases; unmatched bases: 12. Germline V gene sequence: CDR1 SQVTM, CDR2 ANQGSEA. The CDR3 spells CSVALAGGSINTQYF. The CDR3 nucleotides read TGCAGCGTCGCTCTAGCGGGGGGTTCCATAAATACGCAGTATTTT.

The CDR3 coding sequence is TGTGCCAGCAGTTCTAGACAGGGCCTTTACAATGAGCAGTTCTTC. Translation: CASSSRQGLYNEQFF. The V and J genes are TRBV6-5 and TRBJ2-1; 7 bases agree with TRBD1. The V and J ends lost 4 bases and 4 bases, in that order; junction bases with no gene match: 7. CDR1 and CDR2 (germline): MNHEY, SVGAGI. This CDR3 comprises 15 residues.

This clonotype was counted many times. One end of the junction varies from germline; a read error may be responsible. CDR3 DNA sequence: TGCAGTGCTAGTGGCAGTACTAGCACAGATATGCAGTATTTT. It encodes CSASGSTSTDMQYF. V and J are TRBV20-1 and TRBJ2-3, with D tentatively TRBD2 (6 bases). The CDR3 sequence is 14 residues long. Germline V gene data show CDR1 as DFQATT and CDR2 as SNEGSKA (reference sequence).

CDR3 DNA sequence: TGTGCCAGCAGCTCTCCGACTAGCGGGGCCTACGAGCAGTACTTC. It translates to CASSSPTSGAYEQYF. The chain carries TRBV11-2 and TRBJ2-7, with 11 bases aligning to TRBD2. The CDR3 spans 15 residues. From germline, CDR1 is SGHAT and CDR2 FQNNGV. Unmatched junction bases numbered 4, after V lost 4 bases and J lost 2 bases.

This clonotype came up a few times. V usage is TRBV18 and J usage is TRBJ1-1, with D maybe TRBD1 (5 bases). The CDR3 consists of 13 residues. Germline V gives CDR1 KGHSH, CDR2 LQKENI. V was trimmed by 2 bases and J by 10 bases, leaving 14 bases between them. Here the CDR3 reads CASSPADRGTAFF. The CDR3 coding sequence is TGTGCCAGCTCACCAGCGGACCGGGGGACAGCTTTCTTT.